Listed here are 27 T cell receptor beta chains from one sample, sequenced in a study of cytomegalovirus exposure and HLA in healthy donors. A multiplex PCR was run with 60 Vbeta primers and 13 Jbeta primers. Profiled with immunoSEQ multiplex PCR; TCRdb holds only in-frame clones, not every one. The sample holds 65,000 to 90,000 clones, approximately 75% seen once. The sample consisted of PBMCs. Receptor source: a woman between 35 and 50 years old in good health and CMV-seropositive.

The chain couples TRBV4-1 to TRBJ2-7; D remains ambiguous. CDR1 and CDR2 from the germline V gene are MGHRA and YSYEKL. CDR3 length: 17 amino acids. V was trimmed by 4 bases and J by 4 bases, leaving 23 bases between them. Here the CDR3 reads CASSRELSGYLAYEQYF. DNA for the CDR3: TGCGCCAGCAGCCGAGAACTATCTGGGTATCTCGCTTACGAGCAGTACTTC.

On this clone itself: The junction differs from germline at one of its ends, possibly a read error. The chain employs TRBV7-9 and TRBJ1-1; D not resolved. The germline gives CDR1 SEHNR, CDR2 FQNEAQ (reference sequence). The CDR3 length is 13 residues. The CDR3: CSSSPRWNTEAFF. Written as DNA, the CDR3 is TGTTCCAGCAGCCCACGGTGGAACACTGAAGCTTTCTTT. Using reference TRBV7-9 and TRBJ1-1 for the parts outside the CDR3, the full variable domain is DTGVSQNPRHKITKRGQNVTFRCDPISEHNRLYWYRQTLGQGPEFLTYFQNEAQLEKSRLLSDRFSAERPKGSFSTLEIQRTEQGDSAMYLCSSSPRWNTEAFFGQGTRLTVV.

The V gene is TRBV11-3, the J gene TRBJ2-2; D might be TRBD1 (5 bases). Germline-derived CDR1 and CDR2 are SGHNT and YENEEA. Trimming cost V 6 bases and J 8 bases, with 22 bases left between them. The CDR3 is made up of 16 amino acids. CDR3: CASRRETGFVLGELFF. The CDR3 bases are TGTGCCAGCAGGAGAGAAACAGGCTTCGTTCTGGGGGAGCTGTTTTTT. Filled out from reference TRBV11-3 and TRBJ2-2, the complete variable domain reads EAGVVQSPRYKIIEKKQPVAFWCNPISGHNTLYWYLQNLGQGPELLIRYENEEAVDDSQLPKDRFSAERLKGVDSTLKIQPAELGDSAVYLCASRRETGFVLGELFFGEGSRLTVL.

The V call is TRBV6-4, the J call TRBJ1-1, with 8 bases fitting TRBD1. This CDR3 has 14 residues. Trimming took 4 bases from V and 1 from J; bases not matched to a gene: 2. The germline V gene has CDR1 MRHNA and CDR2 SNTAGT. The CDR3 DNA reads TGTGCCAGCAGTGTCGGACAGGGGAACACTGAAGCTTTCTTT. As protein: CASSVGQGNTEAFF.

The V gene is TRBV5-1, the J gene TRBJ1-1; possibly TRBD1 for D (6 bases). The germline V gene encodes CDR1 SGHRS and CDR2 YFSETQ. This CDR3 has 14 residues. Trimming cost V 0 bases and J 3 bases, with 9 bases left between them. The chain's CDR3 is CASSLAQGYTEAFF. In DNA form, the CDR3 reads TGCGCCAGCAGCTTGGCACAGGGCTACACTGAAGCTTTCTTT.

The chain has TRBV5-5 and TRBJ2-2; D is possibly TRBD2 (5 bases). Germline V gene sequence: CDR1 SGHKS, CDR2 YYEKEE (reference sequence). The CDR3 spans 14 residues. V lost 0 bases to trimming and J lost 7 bases, with 10 bases between them. CDR3 DNA: TGTGCCAGCAGCTTGGAACTAGTACTCGGGGAGCTGTTTTTT. Amino acids: CASSLELVLGELFF.

The J gene is TRBJ2-6, the V gene TRBV7-9, with D unresolved. Trimming removed 3 bases from V and 1 base from J, with 7 bases in between. The CDR3 consists of 15 residues. CDR1 SEHNR and CDR2 FQNEAQ come from the germline V gene (reference sequence). The DNA for the CDR3 is TGTGCCAGCAGCTTCGGAGTATCTGGGGCCAACGTCCTGACTTTC. It encodes CASSFGVSGANVLTF.

This clone was seen just once. V gene TRBV5-4 combines with J gene TRBJ1-1; D is unresolved. CDR1 is SGHNT and CDR2 is YYREEE in the germline V gene (reference sequence). Trimming stripped 6 bases from V and 4 bases from J, with 10 bases between. This CDR3 is 12 amino acids long. DNA for the CDR3: TGTGCCAGCACCCTACCTGGCACTGAAGCTTTCTTT. This translates into CASTLPGTEAFF. Full variable domain (remainder filled in from reference TRBV5-4 and TRBJ1-1): ETGVTQSPTHLIKTRGQQVTLRCSSQSGHNTVSWYQQALGQGPQFIFQYYREEENGRGNFPPRFSGLQFPNYSSELNVNALELDDSALYLCASTLPGTEAFFGQGTRLTVV.

This clone has just a few counts. V and J are TRBV6-4 and TRBJ2-1, with 13 bases identical to TRBD2. CDR3 length: 14 residues. Germline V gives CDR1 MRHNA, CDR2 SNTAGT. The ends lost 6 bases at V and 7 bases at J; junction bases unmatched: 3. The CDR3 sequence is CASSRTSGGNEQFF. CDR3 in DNA: TGTGCCAGCAGCAGGACTAGCGGGGGTAATGAGCAGTTCTTC.

The CDR3 is CASTLTGGSGYTF. In nucleotides, the CDR3 is TGTGCCAGCACCCTGACAGGGGGAAGCGGCTACACCTTC. V usage is TRBV5-8 and J usage is TRBJ1-2; 9 positions agree with TRBD1. CDR1 is SGHTS, CDR2 YDEGEE, per germline. This CDR3 spans 13 amino acids. V dropped 6 bases and J dropped 8; count of bases not matched to a gene: 8. Looking up the rest from reference TRBV5-8 and TRBJ1-2 gives the full variable domain: EAGVTQSPTHLIKTRGQQATLRCSPISGHTSVYWYQQALGLGLQFLLWYDEGEERNRGNFPPRFSGRQFPNYSSELNVNALELEDSALYLCASTLTGGSGYTFGSGTRLTVV.

This chain uses TRBV5-1 with TRBJ2-2; 8 bases align to TRBD2. The J segment lost 2 bases and the V segment lost 4 bases, leaving 10 bases of the junction unmatched. Germline-derived CDR1 and CDR2 are SGHRS and YFSETQ. The CDR3 runs 17 residues. CDR3 sequence reads: CASSPAPLAANTGELFF. CDR3 coding DNA: TGCGCCAGCAGCCCCGCCCCACTAGCGGCAAACACCGGGGAGCTGTTTTTT.

The chain has TRBV7-6 and TRBJ2-1; tentatively, D is TRBD1 (5 bases). V was clipped by 2 bases and J by 7 bases, with 12 bases between them. Germline CDR1 SGHVS, CDR2 FNYEAQ. CDR3 length: 14 amino acids. The DNA for the CDR3 is TGTGCCAGCAGCTTAAATTACAGGAATAATGAGCAGTTCTTC. As protein: CASSLNYRNNEQFF.

This clone showed up just once. The chain links TRBV6-5 to TRBJ2-7; TRBD1 agrees at 9 bases. The CDR3 contains 14 residues. V shed 2 bases, J shed 7 bases, and the junction held 6 bases outside the gene matches. The V gene's germline CDR1 is MNHEY and CDR2 SVGAGI. CDR3 sequence reads: CASSYRDRVGEQYF. In nucleotides, the CDR3 is TGTGCCAGCAGTTACAGGGACAGGGTTGGGGAGCAGTACTTC.

This chain connects TRBV7-2 to TRBJ1-5; maybe TRBD1 (6 bases). Germline values: CDR1 SGHTA, CDR2 FQGNSA. V lost 1 base, J lost 4 bases, and 8 bases lay in between. The CDR3 length is 14 residues. The CDR3 protein is CASSLEGGNQPQHF. CDR3 in DNA: TGTGCCAGCAGCTTAGAAGGGGGAAATCAGCCCCAGCATTTT.

This clone has just a few counts. The V gene is TRBV19, the J gene TRBJ1-5; a possible D gene is TRBD1 (6 bases). This CDR3 spans 15 amino acids. V was trimmed by 4 bases and J by 0 bases, leaving 10 bases between them. CDR1 is LNHDA, CDR2 SQIVND, per germline (reference sequence). The CDR3: CASSTGQYSNQPQHF. The CDR3 nucleotides are TGTGCCAGTAGTACCGGACAGTATAGCAATCAGCCCCAGCATTTT.

J is TRBJ1-1 and V is TRBV6-1; D may be TRBD1 (5 bases). This CDR3 region has 14 residues. Per the germline V gene, CDR1 is MNHNS and CDR2 is SASEGT. The V and J ends lost 5 bases and 4 bases respectively, with 14 bases between them. The CDR3 coding sequence is TGTGCCAGCAGTACTGTCCGGGGGGGCACTGAAGCTTTCTTT. Protein sequence: CASSTVRGGTEAFF.

The rearrangement links TRBV12-5 to TRBJ1-1, with D uncertain. CDR1 LGHNT and CDR2 FRNRAP come from the germline V gene. This CDR3 comprises 15 residues. V lost 0 bases to trimming and J lost 3 bases, with 11 bases between them. The CDR3 DNA reads TGTGCTAGTGGTTTGGTCGGTCGGGGTTACACTGAAGCTTTCTTT. It specifies CASGLVGRGYTEAFF.

This clone was observed a handful of times. The chain is built from TRBV5-1 and TRBJ2-1; 12 bases agree with TRBD2. The ends lost 2 bases at V and 1 base at J; junction bases unmatched: 4. The CDR3 is 17 amino acids. Germline V CDR1 and CDR2: SGHRS, YFSETQ. In DNA, the CDR3 is TGCGCCAGCAGCTTCCGGACTAGCGGGGTTTCCTACAATGAGCAGTTCTTC. This encodes CASSFRTSGVSYNEQFF.

About this clone itself: A read error may produce the germline difference seen at one junction end. Additional DNA sequences in this sample encode the identical CDR3. The chain uses TRBV10-3 and TRBJ1-6; 7 bases are a match to TRBD1. The CDR3 runs to 16 residues. The germline V gene has CDR1 ENHRY and CDR2 SYGVKD. CDR3 bases: TGTGCCATCCGCGAGACAGGGAGCTCCTATAATTCACCCCTCCACTTC. Translated: CAIRETGSSYNSPLHF.

V gene TRBV6-6 combines with J gene TRBJ1-1, with TRBD1 matching 9 bases. CDR1 and CDR2 (germline): MNHNY, SVGAGI (reference sequence). V lost 5 bases, J lost 7 bases, and 8 bases stayed unmatched. The CDR3 sequence is 14 residues long. CDR3 in DNA: TGTGCCAGCAGTCCCGGGACAGGGTGGGGTGAAGCTTTCTTT. Translation gives CASSPGTGWGEAFF.

The genes are TRBV5-6 and TRBJ2-3, with 7 bases aligning to TRBD1. The germline V gene has CDR1 SGHDT and CDR2 YYEEEE. Losses at the gene ends were 4 bases for V and 0 bases for J; bases not matched to a gene: 11. The CDR3 has 17 amino acids. In DNA form, the CDR3 reads TGTGCCAGCAGCAACGAGGGGGCCACCCTTAGCACAGATACGCAGTATTTT. It codes for CASSNEGATLSTDTQYF.

This sequence joins TRBV2 and TRBJ1-5, with TRBD1 as a possible D gene (5 bases). V dropped 4 bases and J dropped 0 bases, with 16 bases sitting between them. Per germline, CDR1 SNHLY and CDR2 FYNNEI. The CDR3 totals 17 residues. CDR3 coding DNA: TGTGCCAGCAGTGGCTTAAGTCTGGGGCGTAGCAATCAGCCCCAGCATTTT. Amino acids: CASSGLSLGRSNQPQHF.

In nucleotides, the CDR3 is TGCAGCGGGGGACAGCCCCAAGAGACCCAGTACTTC. Translating it yields CSGGQPQETQYF. The rearrangement uses TRBV29-1 and TRBJ2-5; TRBD1 agrees at 7 bases. The CDR3 is 12 residues long. Trimming at V came to 7 bases and at J to 1 base, leaving 3 bases not matched to a gene. Germline CDR1 SQVTM, CDR2 ANQGSEA.

The chain uses TRBV10-2 and TRBJ2-3; 9 bases align to TRBD2. V trimming: 0 bases; J trimming: 3 bases; junction bases outside the gene matches: 1. The length of the CDR3 is 15 residues. CDR1 and CDR2 (germline): WSHSY, SAAADI. CDR3 DNA sequence: TGCGCCAGCAGTGAGTCTGCGGGGGGGACAGATACGCAGTATTTT. Residues: CASSESAGGTDTQYF.

This chain connects TRBV29-1 to TRBJ1-1; TRBD1 matches at 7 bases. CDR1 and CDR2 (germline): SQVTM, ANQGSEA. The CDR3 covers 13 residues. The V segment lost 3 bases and the J segment 0 bases; nucleotides outside the gene matches: 1. Written as DNA, the CDR3 is TGCAGCGTTGAGGGACAGCTGAACACTGAAGCTTTCTTT. It encodes CSVEGQLNTEAFF.

This clone has just a few counts. The genes are TRBV2 and TRBJ2-7; tentative D call: TRBD1 (5 bases). This CDR3 region has 12 residues. Trimming stripped 3 bases from V and 9 bases from J, with 12 bases between. Germline V gives CDR1 SNHLY, CDR2 FYNNEI. The CDR3 reads CASSDRAQGQYF. The CDR3 nucleotides are TGTGCCAGCAGTGACAGGGCCCAAGGGCAGTACTTC.

This rearrangement joins TRBV27 to TRBJ1-6, with 9 bases that match TRBD1. This CDR3 contains 18 residues. The junction had 6 bases not matched to a gene; V was cut back by 1 base and J by 2 bases. The germline CDR1 and CDR2 sequences are MNHEY and SMNVEV (reference sequence). CDR3 in DNA: TGTGCCAGCAGTTTATTCGGACAGGGGAGAACCTATAATTCACCCCTCCACTTT. It yields the protein CASSLFGQGRTYNSPLHF.